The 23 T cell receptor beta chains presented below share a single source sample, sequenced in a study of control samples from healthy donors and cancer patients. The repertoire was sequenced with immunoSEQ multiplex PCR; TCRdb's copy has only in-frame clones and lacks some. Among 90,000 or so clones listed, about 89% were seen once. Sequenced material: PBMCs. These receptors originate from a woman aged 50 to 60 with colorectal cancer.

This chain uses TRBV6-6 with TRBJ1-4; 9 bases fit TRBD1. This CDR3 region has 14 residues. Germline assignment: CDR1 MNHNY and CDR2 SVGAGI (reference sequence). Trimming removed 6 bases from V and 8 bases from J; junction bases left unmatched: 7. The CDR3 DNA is TGTGCCAGCAGGCCATCCGGGACAGGGGAAAAACTGTTTTTT. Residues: CASRPSGTGEKLFF.

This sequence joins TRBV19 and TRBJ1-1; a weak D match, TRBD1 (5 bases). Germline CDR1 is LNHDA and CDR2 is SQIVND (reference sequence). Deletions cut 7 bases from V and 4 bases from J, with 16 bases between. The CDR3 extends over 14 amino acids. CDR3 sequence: CASTSGAGSTEAFF. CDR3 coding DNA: TGTGCCAGTACTTCTGGGGCAGGGTCCACTGAAGCTTTCTTT.

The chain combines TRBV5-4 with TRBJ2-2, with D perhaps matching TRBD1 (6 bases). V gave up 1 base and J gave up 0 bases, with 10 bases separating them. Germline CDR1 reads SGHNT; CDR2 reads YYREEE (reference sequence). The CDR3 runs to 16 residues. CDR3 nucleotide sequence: TGTGCCAGCAGCTTGAAAGGGGGACCGAACACCGGGGAGCTGTTTTTT. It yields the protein CASSLKGGPNTGELFF.

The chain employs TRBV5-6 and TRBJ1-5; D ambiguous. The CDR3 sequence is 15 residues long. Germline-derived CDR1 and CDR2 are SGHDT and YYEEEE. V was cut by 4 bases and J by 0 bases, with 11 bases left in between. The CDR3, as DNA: TGTGCCAGCAGCCGCCGGGGTTCTAGCAATCAGCCCCAGCATTTT. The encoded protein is CASSRRGSSNQPQHF.

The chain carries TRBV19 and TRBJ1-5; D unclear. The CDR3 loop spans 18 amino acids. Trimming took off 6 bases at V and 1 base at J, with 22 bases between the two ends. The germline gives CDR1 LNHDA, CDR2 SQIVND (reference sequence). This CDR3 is CASSRGGPTQRSNQPQHF. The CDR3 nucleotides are TGTGCCAGTAGCCGTGGAGGGCCCACCCAGCGGAGCAATCAGCCCCAGCATTTT.

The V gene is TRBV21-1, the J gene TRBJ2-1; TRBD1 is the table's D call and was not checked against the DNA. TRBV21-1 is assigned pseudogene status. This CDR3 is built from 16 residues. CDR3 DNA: TGTGCCAGCAGCGGGCACCGGGACAGGGGAGGCAATGAGCAGTTCTTC. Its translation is CASSGHRDRGGNEQFF.

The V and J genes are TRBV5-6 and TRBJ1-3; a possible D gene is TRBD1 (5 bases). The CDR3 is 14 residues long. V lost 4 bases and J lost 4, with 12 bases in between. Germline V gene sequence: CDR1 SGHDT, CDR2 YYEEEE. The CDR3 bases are TGTGCCAGCAGCCTCAGGGTGTCCGGAAACACCATATATTTT. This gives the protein CASSLRVSGNTIYF.

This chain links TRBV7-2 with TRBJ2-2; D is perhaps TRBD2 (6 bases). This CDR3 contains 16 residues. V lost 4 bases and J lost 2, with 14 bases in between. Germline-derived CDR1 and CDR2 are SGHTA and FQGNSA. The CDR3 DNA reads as TGTGCCAGCAGCTCCCGTTGGCGGGGTAACACCGGGGAGCTGTTTTTT. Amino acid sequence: CASSSRWRGNTGELFF.

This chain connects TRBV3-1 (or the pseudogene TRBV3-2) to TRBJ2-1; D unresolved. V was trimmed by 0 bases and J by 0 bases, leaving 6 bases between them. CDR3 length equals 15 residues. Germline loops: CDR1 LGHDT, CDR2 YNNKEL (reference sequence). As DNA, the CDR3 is TGTGCCAGCAGCCAAGACTTGCTCTCCTACAATGAGCAGTTCTTC. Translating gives CASSQDLLSYNEQFF.

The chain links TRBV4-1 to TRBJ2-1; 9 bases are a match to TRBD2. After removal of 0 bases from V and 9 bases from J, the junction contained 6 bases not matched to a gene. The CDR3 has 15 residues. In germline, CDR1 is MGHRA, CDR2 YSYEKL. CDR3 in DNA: TGCGCCAGCAGCCAAGAGGGCGGGGGGGCAGGTGAGCAGTTCTTC. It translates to CASSQEGGGAGEQFF.

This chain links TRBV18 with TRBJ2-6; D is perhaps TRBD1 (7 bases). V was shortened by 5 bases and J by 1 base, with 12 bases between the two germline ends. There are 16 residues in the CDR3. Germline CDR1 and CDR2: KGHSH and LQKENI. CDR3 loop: CASSSQGGSGANVLTF. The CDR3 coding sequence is TGTGCCAGCTCATCTCAGGGGGGATCTGGGGCCAACGTCCTGACTTTC.

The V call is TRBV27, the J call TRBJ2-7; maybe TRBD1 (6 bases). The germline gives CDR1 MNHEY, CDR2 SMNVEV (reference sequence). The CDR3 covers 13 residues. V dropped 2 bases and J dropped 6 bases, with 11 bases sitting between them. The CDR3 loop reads CASSLVQGGEQYV. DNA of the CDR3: TGTGCCAGCAGTTTAGTACAGGGTGGCGAGCAGTACGTC.

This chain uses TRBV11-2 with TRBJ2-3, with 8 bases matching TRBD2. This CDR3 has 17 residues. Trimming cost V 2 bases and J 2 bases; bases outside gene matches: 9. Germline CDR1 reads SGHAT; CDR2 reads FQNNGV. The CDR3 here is CASSLNCGGPYTDTQYF. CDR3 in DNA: TGTGCCAGCAGCTTAAACTGCGGGGGGCCCTACACAGATACGCAGTATTTT.

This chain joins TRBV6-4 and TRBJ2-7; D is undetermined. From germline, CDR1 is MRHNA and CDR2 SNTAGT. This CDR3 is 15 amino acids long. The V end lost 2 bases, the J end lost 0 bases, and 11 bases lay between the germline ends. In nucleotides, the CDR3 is TGTGCCAGCAGTGACCGTAGACGGCCCTCCTACGAGCAGTACGTC. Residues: CASSDRRRPSYEQYV.

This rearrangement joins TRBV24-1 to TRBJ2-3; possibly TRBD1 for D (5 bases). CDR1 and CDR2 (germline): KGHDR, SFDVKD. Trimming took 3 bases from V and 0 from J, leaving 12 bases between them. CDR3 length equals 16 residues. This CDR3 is CATSDPTGISTDTQYF. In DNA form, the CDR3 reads TGTGCCACCAGTGATCCAACAGGAATTAGCACAGATACGCAGTATTTT.

In DNA form, the CDR3 reads TGTGCCAACTCCGACAGGGGATATTCACCCCTCCACTTT. Its protein is CANSDRGYSPLHF. The V call is TRBV6-5, the J call TRBJ1-6; 8 bases are shared with TRBD1. Germline CDR1 reads MNHEY; CDR2 reads SVGAGI. The CDR3 has 13 amino acids. Trimming at V came to 10 bases and at J to 8 bases, leaving 7 bases not matched to a gene.

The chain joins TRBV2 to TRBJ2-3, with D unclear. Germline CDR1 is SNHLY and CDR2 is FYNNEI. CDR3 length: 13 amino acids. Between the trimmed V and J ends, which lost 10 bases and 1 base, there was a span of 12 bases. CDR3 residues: CATSERRTDTQYF. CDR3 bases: TGTGCCACCTCGGAAAGGCGCACAGATACGCAGTATTTT.

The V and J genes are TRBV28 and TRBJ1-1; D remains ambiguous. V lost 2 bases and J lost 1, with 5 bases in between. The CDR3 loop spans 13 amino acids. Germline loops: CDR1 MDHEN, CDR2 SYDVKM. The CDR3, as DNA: TGTGCCAGCAGTTTAGGAGGGAACACTGAAGCTTTCTTT. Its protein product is CASSLGGNTEAFF.

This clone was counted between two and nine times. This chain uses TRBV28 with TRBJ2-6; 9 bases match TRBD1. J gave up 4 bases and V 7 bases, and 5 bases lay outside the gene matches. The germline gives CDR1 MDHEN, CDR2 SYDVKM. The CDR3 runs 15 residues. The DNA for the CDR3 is TGTGCCAGCACTGACAGGGGGTTCGGGGCCAACGTCCTGACTTTC. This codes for CASTDRGFGANVLTF.

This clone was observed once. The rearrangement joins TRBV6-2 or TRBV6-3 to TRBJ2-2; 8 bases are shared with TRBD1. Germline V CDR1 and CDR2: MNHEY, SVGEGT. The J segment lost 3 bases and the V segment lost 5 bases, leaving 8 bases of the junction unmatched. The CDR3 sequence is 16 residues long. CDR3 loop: CASSQDRGSDTGELFF. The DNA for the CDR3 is TGTGCCAGCAGTCAAGACAGGGGATCGGACACCGGGGAGCTGTTTTTT.

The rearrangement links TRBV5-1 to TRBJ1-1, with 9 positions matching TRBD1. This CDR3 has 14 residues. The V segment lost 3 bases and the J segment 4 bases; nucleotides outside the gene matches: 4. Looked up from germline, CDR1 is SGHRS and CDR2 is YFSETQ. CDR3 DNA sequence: TGCGCCAGCAGCTGGACAGGGGCTGGCACTGAAGCTTTCTTT. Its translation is CASSWTGAGTEAFF.

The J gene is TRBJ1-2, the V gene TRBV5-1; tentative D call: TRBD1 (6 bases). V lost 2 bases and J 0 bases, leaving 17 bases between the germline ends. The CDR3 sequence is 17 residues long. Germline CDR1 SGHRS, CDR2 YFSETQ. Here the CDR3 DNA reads TGCGCCAGCAGCTTCCGGGGCGGACAGACCACTAACTATGGCTACACCTTC. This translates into CASSFRGGQTTNYGYTF.

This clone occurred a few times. As DNA, the CDR3 is TGTGCCAGCAGTCCAACCCCTAGCGGGGGGGCCAATGAGCAGTTCTTC. Translating gives CASSPTPSGGANEQFF. The J gene is TRBJ2-1, the V gene TRBV28; 12 bases are a match to TRBD2. The CDR3 runs 16 residues. Germline V gives CDR1 MDHEN, CDR2 SYDVKM. V was clipped by 5 bases and J by 6 bases; unmatched bases: 8. The complete variable domain, with remaining parts taken from reference TRBV28 and TRBJ2-1, reads DVKVTQSSRYLVKRTGEKVFLECVQDMDHENMFWYRQDPGLGLRLIYFSYDVKMKEKGDIPEGYSVSREKKERFSLILESASTNQTSMYLCASSPTPSGGANEQFFGPGTRLTVL.